This T cell receptor beta chain derives from a study of blood T cells in healthy people across ages. Points from the study as a whole: Higher naive T cell percentage went strongly together with higher TCR beta diversity. More naive CD4+ cells and higher diversity were found in long-lived than in aged donors.

The CDR3 consists of 17 residues. The trim removed 1 base at V and 5 bases at J, leaving 8 bases unmatched. The table lists this clonotype with a few counts. Its antigen is unknown. A sample-barcoded 5' primer and a J-beta primer mix were used in a second PCR of roughly 7 to 12 cycles. TCRdb reprocessed the 5' RACE reads with MiXCR, giving one entry per CDR3 protein. The top ten clones hold 7.9% of a sample with about 1,400,000 distinct CDR3 sequences, roughly 45% of them seen once. The receptor was isolated from a woman between 18 and 29 years old in good health. The rearrangement joins TRBV12-3 or TRBV12-4 to TRBJ2-5, with 12 bases identical to TRBD2. The sample comprised blood. CDR3 sequence: CASSLVVGLAGHETQYF. The CDR3 DNA follows: TGTGCCAGCAGTTTAGTTGTCGGACTAGCGGGACATGAGACCCAGTACTTC.